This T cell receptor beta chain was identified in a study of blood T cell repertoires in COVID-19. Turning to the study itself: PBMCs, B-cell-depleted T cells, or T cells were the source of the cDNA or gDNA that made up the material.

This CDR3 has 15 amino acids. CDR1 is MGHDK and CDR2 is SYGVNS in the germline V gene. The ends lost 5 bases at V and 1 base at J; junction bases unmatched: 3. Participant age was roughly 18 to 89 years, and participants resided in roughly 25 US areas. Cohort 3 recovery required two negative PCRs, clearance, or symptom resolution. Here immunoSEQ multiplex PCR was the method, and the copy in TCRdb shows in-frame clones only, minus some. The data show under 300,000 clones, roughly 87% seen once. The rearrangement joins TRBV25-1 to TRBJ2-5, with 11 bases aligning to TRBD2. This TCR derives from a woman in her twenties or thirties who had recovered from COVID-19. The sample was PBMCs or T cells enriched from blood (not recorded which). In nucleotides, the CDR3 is TGTGCCAGCAGTTTAGCGGGGGGGTCCCAAGAGACCCAGTACTTC. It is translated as CASSLAGGSQETQYF.